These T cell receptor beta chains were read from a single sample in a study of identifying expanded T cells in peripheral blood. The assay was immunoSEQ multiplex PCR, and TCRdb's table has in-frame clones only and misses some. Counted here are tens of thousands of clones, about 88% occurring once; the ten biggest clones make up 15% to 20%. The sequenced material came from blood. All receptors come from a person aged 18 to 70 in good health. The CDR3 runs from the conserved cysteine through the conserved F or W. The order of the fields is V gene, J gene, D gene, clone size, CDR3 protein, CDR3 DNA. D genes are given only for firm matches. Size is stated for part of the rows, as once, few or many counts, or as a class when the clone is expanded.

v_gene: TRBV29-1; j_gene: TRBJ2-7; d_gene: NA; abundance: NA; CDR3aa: CSVECVDEQYF; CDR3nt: TGCAGCGTTGAGTGTGTGGACGAGCAGTACTTC
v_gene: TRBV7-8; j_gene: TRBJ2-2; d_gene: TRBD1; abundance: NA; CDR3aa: CASSLRDRATGELFF; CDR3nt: TGTGCCAGCAGCTTAAGGGACAGGGCAACCGGGGAGCTGTTTTTT
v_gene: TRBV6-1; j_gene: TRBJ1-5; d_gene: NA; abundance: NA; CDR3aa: CASSEERDQPQHF; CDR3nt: TGTGCCAGCAGTGAAGAAAGGGATCAGCCCCAGCATTTT
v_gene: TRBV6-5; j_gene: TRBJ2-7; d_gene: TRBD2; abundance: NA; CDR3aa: CASSYGTSGDREQYF; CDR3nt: TGTGCCAGCAGTTACGGAACTAGCGGGGATCGCGAGCAGTACTTC
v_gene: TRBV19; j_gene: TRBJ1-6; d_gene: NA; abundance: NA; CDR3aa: CASSIKGSPLHF; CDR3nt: TGTGCCAGTAGTATTAAGGGTTCACCCCTCCACTTT
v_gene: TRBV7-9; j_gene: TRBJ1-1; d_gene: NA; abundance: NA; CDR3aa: CASRSGTANTEAFF; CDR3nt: TGTGCCAGCAGATCCGGGACGGCGAACACTGAAGCTTTCTTT
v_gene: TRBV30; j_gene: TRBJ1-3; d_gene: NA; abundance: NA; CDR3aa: CAWSPPDTWISGNTIYF; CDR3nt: TGTGCCTGGAGTCCCCCCGACACCTGGATCTCTGGAAACACCATATATTTT
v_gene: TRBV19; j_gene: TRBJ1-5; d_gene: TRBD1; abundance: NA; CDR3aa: CASTATGQFQPQHF; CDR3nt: TGTGCCAGTACCGCGACAGGGCAGTTCCAGCCCCAGCATTTT
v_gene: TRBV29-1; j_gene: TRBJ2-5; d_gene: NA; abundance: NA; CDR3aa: CSVGGVGETQYF; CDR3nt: TGCAGCGTCGGTGGAGTTGGGGAGACCCAGTACTTC
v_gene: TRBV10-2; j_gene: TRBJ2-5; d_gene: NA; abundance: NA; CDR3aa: CASGTGQETQYF; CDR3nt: TGCGCCAGCGGAACGGGGCAAGAGACCCAGTACTTC
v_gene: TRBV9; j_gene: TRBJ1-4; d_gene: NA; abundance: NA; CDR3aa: CASSPRGINEKLFF; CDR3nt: TGTGCCAGCAGCCCCCGAGGGATCAATGAAAAACTGTTTTTT
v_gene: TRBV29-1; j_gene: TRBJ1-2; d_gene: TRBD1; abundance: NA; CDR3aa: CSVELGTGARYGYTF; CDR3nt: TGCAGCGTTGAACTAGGGACAGGGGCTCGCTATGGCTACACCTTC
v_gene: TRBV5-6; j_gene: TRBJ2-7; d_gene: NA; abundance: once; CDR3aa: CASSPAGQLYEQYF; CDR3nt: TGTGCCAGCAGCCCCGCCGGACAGTTATACGAGCAGTACTTC
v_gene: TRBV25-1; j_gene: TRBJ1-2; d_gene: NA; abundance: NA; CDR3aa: CASSKGRKGYGYTF; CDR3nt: TGTGCCAGCAGCAAGGGCAGGAAGGGCTATGGCTACACCTTC
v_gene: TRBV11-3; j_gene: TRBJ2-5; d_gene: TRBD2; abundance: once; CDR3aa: CARPRITGGAGETQYF; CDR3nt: TGTGCCAGGCCTCGGATCACCGGGGGGGCCGGAGAGACCCAGTACTTC
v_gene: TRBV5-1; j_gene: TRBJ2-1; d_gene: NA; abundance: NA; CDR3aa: CASSLGFTSQEQFF; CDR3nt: TGCGCCAGCAGCTTGGGCTTTACAAGCCAAGAGCAGTTCTTC
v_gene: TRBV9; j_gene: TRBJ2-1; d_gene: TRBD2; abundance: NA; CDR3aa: CASSVAGGLANEQFF; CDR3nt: TGTGCCAGCAGCGTAGCGGGGGGGCTCGCCAATGAGCAGTTCTTC
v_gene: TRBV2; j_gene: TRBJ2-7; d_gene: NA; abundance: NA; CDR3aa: CASSVLISGEQYF; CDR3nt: TGTGCCAGCAGTGTTCTCATATCGGGCGAGCAGTACTTC
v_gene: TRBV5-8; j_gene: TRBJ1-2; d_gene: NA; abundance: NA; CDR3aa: CASSLAMSSPNYASYTF; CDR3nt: TGTGCCAGCAGCTTGGCCATGTCTTCGCCTAACTATGCTAGCTACACCTTC
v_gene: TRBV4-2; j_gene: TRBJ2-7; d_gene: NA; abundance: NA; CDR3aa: CASSQDRLIYEQYF; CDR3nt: TGTGCCAGCAGCCAAGACAGGCTGATCTACGAGCAGTACTTC
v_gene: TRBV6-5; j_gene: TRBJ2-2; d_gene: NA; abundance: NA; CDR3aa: CASSYSKFQGELFF; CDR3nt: TGTGCCAGCAGTTACTCGAAGTTCCAGGGGGAGCTGTTTTTT
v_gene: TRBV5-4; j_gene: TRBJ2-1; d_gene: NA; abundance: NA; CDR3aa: CASSLAGFVYNEQFF; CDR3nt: TGTGCCAGCAGCCTTGCAGGGTTTGTCTACAATGAGCAGTTCTTC
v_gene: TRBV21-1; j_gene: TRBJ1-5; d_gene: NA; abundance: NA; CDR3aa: CASSKTRGLPISEDSNQPQHF; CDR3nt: TGTGCCAGCAGCAAAACCAGGGGGCTCCCGATCTCAGAGGATAGCAATCAGCCCCAGCATTTT
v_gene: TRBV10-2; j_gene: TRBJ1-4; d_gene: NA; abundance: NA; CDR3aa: CASSVDDGEKLFF; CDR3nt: TGCGCCAGCAGTGTCGACGATGGGGAAAAACTGTTTTTT
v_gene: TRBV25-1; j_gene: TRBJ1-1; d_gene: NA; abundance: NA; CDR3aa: CASSELVSAEAFF; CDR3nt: TGTGCCAGCAGTGAATTAGTTTCCGCTGAAGCTTTCTTT
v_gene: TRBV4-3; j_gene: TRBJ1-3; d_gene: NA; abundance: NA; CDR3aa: CASSQERQALVGNTIYF; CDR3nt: TGCGCCAGCAGCCAAGAACGCCAGGCCCTGGTCGGAAACACCATATATTTT
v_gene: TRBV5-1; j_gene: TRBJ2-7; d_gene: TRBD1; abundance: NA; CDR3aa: CASSLVYRGRYEQYF; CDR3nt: TGCGCCAGCAGCTTGGTATACAGGGGGAGGTACGAGCAGTACTTC
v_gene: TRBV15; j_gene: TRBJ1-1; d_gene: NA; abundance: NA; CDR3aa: CATSRDFEGRGAFF; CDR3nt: TGTGCCACCAGCAGAGATTTCGAGGGGCGCGGGGCTTTCTTT
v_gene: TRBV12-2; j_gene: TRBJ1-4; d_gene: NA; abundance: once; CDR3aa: CASRSITGTNEKLFF; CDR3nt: TGTGCAAGTCGCTCAATAACAGGGACTAATGAAAAACTGTTTTTT
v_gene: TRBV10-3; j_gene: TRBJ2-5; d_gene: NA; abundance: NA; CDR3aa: CAISAARTQETQYF; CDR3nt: TGTGCCATCAGTGCTGCCAGGACTCAAGAGACCCAGTACTTC
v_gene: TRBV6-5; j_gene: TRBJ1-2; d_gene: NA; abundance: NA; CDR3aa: CASSYSGMGGHNGYTF; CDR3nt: TGTGCCAGCAGTTACTCAGGGATGGGAGGCCATAACGGCTACACCTTC
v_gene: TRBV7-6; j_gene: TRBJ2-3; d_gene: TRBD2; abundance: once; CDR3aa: CASSWLLAGADTQYF; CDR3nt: TGTGCCAGCAGCTGGTTGCTAGCGGGGGCAGATACGCAGTATTTT
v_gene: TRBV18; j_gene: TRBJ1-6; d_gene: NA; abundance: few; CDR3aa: CASSPGSPRNNSPLHF; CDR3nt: TGTGCCAGCTCACCAGGGAGCCCTCGGAATAATTCACCCCTCCACTTT
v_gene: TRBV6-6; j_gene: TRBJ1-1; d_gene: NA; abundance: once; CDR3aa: CASRGTQPNTEAFF; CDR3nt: TGTGCCAGCAGGGGTACACAACCCAACACTGAAGCTTTCTTT
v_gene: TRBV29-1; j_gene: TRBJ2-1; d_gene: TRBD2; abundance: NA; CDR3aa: CSASGGYYNEQFF; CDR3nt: TGCAGCGCCAGCGGGGGCTACTACAATGAGCAGTTCTTC
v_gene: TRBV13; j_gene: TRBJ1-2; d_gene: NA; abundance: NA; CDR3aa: CASSPPLPAGPGGYTF; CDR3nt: TGTGCCAGCAGCCCTCCCCTCCCGGCAGGTCCCGGGGGCTACACCTTC
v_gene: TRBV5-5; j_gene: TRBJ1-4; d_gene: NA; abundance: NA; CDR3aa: CASSRGTATNEKLFF; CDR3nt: TGTGCCAGCAGCCGAGGGACGGCGACTAATGAAAAACTGTTTTTT
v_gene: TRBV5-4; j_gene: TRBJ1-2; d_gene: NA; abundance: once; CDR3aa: CASSLVSRARLFYGYTF; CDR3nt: TGTGCCAGCAGCTTGGTAAGCAGGGCCAGGCTTTTCTATGGCTACACCTTC
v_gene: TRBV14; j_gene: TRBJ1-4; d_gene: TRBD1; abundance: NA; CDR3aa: CASSPWTGQEKLFF; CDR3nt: TGTGCCAGCAGCCCGTGGACAGGGCAGGAAAAACTGTTTTTT
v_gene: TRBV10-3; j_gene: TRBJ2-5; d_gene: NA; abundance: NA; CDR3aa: CAISGQSRDDQETQYF; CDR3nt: TGTGCCATCAGTGGACAGTCTCGGGACGACCAAGAGACCCAGTACTTC
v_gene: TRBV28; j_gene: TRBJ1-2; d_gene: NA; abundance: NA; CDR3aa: CASSATVNYGYTF; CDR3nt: TGTGCCAGCAGCGCCACAGTTAACTATGGCTACACCTTC
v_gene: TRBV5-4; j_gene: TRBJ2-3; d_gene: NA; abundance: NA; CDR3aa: CASSHSSIVVGSTDTQYF; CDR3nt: TGTGCCAGCAGTCACTCGTCTATAGTGGTCGGGAGCACAGATACGCAGTATTTT
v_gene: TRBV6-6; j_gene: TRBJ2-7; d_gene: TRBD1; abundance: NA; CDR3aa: CASSPPITGGEQYF; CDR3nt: TGTGCCAGCAGCCCTCCCATAACAGGGGGCGAGCAGTACTTC
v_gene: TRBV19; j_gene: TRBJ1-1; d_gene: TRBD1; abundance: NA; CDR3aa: CASSMVTGVTEAFF; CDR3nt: TGTGCCAGTAGTATGGTAACAGGGGTCACTGAAGCTTTCTTT
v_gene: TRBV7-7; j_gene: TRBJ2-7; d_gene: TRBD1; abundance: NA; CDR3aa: CASSPDRGGEQYF; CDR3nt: TGTGCCAGCAGCCCCGACAGGGGTGGGGAGCAGTACTTC
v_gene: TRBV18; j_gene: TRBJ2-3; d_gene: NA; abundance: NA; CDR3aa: CASSPLASQATDTQYF; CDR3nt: TGTGCCAGCTCACCACTAGCCTCTCAGGCCACAGATACGCAGTATTTT
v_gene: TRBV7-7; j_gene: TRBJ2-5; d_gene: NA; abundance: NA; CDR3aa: CASSLGGTSSETQYF; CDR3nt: TGTGCCAGCAGCCTAGGGGGGACCAGTAGCGAGACCCAGTACTTC
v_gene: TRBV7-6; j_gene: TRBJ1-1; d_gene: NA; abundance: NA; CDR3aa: CASSLIGEGQTMTFF; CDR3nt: TGTGCCAGCAGCTTAATAGGGGAGGGGCAGACAATGACTTTCTTT
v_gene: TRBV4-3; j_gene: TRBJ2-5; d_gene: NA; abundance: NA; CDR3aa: CASSVSGGQMAETQYF; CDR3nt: TGCGCCAGCAGCGTATCAGGGGGGCAAATGGCAGAGACCCAGTACTTC
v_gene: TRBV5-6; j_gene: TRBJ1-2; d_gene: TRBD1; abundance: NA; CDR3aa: CASSYRGRENYGYTF; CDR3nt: TGTGCCAGCAGCTACAGGGGGCGCGAGAACTATGGCTACACCTTC
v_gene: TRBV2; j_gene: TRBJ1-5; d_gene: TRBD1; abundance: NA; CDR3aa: CASSRTRDRGHNQPQHF; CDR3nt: TGTGCCAGCAGCAGAACCCGGGACAGGGGGCACAATCAGCCCCAGCATTTT
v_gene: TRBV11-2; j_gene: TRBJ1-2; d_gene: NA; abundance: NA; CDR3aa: CASSSGSVGYTF; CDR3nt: TGTGCCAGCAGTTCCGGTTCTGTGGGCTACACCTTC
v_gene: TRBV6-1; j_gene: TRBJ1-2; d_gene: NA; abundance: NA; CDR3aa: CASTAGPQDYGYTF; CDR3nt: TGTGCCAGCACGGCAGGGCCCCAAGACTATGGCTACACCTTC